This TCR beta chain was documented in a study of identical twins. From the 5' RACE reads, TCRdb called clonotypes with MiXCR, one entry per CDR3 protein. The sample records more than 1.5 million distinct CDR3 sequences, around 33% being singletons. V shed 5 bases and J shed 0 bases, with 13 bases lying between them. Per germline, CDR1 SGHTA and CDR2 FQGNSA. The CDR3 is made up of 15 amino acids. Source material: cord blood. This sequence joins TRBV7-2 and TRBJ1-1; D uncertain. The TCR sequence derives from a newborn girl in good health. The CDR3 DNA is TGTGCCAGCAGCCTAAGACTACACCTGAACACTGAAGCTTTCTTT. This codes for CASSLRLHLNTEAFF.